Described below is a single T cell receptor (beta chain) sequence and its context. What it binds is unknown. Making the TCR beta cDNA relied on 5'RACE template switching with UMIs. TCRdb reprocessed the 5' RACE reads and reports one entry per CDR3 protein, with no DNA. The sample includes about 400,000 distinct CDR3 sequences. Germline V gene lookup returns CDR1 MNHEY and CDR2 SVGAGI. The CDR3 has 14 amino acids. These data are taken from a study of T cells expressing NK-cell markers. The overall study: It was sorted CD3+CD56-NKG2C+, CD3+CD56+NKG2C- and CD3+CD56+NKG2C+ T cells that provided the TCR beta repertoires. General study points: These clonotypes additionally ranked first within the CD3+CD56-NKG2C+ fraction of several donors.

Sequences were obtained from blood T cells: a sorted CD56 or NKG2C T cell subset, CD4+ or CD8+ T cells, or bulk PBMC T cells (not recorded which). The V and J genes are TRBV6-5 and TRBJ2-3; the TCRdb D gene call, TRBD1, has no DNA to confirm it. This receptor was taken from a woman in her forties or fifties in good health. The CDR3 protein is CASGGDLGTDTQYF.